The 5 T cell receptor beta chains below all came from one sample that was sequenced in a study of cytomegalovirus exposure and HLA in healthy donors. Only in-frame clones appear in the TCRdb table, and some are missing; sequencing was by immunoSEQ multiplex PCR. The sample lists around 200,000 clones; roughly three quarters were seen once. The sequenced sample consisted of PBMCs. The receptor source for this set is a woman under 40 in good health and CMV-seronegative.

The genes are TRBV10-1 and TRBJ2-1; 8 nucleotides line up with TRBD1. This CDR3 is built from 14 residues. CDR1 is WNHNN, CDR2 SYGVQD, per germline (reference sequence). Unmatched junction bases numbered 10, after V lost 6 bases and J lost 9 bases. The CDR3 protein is CASRSGTGTGEQFF. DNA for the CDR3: TGCGCCAGCAGATCAGGGACAGGTACTGGTGAGCAGTTCTTC.

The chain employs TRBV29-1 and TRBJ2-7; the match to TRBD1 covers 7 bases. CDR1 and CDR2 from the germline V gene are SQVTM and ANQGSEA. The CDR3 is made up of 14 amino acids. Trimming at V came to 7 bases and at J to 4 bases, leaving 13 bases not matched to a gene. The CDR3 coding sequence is TGCAGCGCCTTACAATCGACAGGGAAATACGAGCAGTACTTC. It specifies CSALQSTGKYEQYF.

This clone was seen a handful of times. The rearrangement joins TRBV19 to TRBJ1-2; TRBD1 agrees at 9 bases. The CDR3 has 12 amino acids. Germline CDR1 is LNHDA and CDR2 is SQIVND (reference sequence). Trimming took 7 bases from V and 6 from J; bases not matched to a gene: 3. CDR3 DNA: TGTGCCAGTATGCGGGACAGGGATGGCTACACCTTC. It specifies CASMRDRDGYTF.

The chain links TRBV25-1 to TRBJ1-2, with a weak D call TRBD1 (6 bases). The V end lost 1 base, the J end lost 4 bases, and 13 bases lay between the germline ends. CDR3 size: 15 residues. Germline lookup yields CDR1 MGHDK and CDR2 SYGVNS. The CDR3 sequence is CASSESDSPSYGYTF. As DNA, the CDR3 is TGTGCCAGCAGTGAATCGGACAGTCCGAGCTATGGCTACACCTTC.

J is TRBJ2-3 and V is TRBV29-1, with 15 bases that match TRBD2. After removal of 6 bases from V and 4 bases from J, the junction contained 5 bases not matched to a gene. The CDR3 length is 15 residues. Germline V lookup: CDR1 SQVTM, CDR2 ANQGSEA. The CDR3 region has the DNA TGCAGCGTCGGTGGACTAGCGGGAGGGCCAGATACGCAGTATTTT. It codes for CSVGGLAGGPDTQYF.